This T cell receptor (beta chain) is from a study of cytomegalovirus exposure and HLA in healthy donors. Study-level background: An early release of data contained approximately 80 million unique TCRs, which came from HLA-typed donors.

As for this clone: Its antigen remains unidentified.

Primers for the PCR totalled 60 Vbeta and 13 Jbeta. Here immunoSEQ multiplex PCR was the method, and the copy in TCRdb shows in-frame clones only, minus some. The data include some 120,000 clones; the top ten clones carry around 2.4%. Study-level points and caveats: According to a later analysis, donors in an Asian-associated ancestry cluster reportedly had fewer N-insertions than the roughly 720-donor mean. The authors confirmed in vitro that three CMV-associated chains were specific for CMV antigens.

Germline V lookup: CDR1 PRHDT, CDR2 FYEKMQ (reference sequence). This CDR3 contains 16 residues. Trimming removed 3 bases from V and 0 bases from J, with 12 bases in between. This receptor was identified in a middle-aged man in good health and CMV-seronegative. The specimen was PBMCs. The chain combines TRBV13 with TRBJ1-3; D unclear. The CDR3 loop is CASSLYPGVSGNTIYF. CDR3 bases: TGTGCCAGCAGCTTGTACCCGGGAGTCTCTGGAAACACCATATATTTT.